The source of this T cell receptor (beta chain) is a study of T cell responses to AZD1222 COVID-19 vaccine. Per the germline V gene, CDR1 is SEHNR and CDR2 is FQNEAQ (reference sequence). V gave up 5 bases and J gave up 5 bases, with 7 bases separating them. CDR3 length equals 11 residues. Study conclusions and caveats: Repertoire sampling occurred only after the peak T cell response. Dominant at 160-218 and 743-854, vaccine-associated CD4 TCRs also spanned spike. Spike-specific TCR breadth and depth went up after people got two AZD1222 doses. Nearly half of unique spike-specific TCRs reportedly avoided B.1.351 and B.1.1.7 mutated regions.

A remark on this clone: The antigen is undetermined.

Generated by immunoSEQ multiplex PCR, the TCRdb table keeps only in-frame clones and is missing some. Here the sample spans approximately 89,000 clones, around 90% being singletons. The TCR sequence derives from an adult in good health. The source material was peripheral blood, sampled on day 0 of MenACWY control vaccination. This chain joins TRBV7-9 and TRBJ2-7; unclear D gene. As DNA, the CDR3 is TGTGCCAGCAGCCAGGTAAACGAGCAGTACTTC. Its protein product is CASSQVNEQYF.